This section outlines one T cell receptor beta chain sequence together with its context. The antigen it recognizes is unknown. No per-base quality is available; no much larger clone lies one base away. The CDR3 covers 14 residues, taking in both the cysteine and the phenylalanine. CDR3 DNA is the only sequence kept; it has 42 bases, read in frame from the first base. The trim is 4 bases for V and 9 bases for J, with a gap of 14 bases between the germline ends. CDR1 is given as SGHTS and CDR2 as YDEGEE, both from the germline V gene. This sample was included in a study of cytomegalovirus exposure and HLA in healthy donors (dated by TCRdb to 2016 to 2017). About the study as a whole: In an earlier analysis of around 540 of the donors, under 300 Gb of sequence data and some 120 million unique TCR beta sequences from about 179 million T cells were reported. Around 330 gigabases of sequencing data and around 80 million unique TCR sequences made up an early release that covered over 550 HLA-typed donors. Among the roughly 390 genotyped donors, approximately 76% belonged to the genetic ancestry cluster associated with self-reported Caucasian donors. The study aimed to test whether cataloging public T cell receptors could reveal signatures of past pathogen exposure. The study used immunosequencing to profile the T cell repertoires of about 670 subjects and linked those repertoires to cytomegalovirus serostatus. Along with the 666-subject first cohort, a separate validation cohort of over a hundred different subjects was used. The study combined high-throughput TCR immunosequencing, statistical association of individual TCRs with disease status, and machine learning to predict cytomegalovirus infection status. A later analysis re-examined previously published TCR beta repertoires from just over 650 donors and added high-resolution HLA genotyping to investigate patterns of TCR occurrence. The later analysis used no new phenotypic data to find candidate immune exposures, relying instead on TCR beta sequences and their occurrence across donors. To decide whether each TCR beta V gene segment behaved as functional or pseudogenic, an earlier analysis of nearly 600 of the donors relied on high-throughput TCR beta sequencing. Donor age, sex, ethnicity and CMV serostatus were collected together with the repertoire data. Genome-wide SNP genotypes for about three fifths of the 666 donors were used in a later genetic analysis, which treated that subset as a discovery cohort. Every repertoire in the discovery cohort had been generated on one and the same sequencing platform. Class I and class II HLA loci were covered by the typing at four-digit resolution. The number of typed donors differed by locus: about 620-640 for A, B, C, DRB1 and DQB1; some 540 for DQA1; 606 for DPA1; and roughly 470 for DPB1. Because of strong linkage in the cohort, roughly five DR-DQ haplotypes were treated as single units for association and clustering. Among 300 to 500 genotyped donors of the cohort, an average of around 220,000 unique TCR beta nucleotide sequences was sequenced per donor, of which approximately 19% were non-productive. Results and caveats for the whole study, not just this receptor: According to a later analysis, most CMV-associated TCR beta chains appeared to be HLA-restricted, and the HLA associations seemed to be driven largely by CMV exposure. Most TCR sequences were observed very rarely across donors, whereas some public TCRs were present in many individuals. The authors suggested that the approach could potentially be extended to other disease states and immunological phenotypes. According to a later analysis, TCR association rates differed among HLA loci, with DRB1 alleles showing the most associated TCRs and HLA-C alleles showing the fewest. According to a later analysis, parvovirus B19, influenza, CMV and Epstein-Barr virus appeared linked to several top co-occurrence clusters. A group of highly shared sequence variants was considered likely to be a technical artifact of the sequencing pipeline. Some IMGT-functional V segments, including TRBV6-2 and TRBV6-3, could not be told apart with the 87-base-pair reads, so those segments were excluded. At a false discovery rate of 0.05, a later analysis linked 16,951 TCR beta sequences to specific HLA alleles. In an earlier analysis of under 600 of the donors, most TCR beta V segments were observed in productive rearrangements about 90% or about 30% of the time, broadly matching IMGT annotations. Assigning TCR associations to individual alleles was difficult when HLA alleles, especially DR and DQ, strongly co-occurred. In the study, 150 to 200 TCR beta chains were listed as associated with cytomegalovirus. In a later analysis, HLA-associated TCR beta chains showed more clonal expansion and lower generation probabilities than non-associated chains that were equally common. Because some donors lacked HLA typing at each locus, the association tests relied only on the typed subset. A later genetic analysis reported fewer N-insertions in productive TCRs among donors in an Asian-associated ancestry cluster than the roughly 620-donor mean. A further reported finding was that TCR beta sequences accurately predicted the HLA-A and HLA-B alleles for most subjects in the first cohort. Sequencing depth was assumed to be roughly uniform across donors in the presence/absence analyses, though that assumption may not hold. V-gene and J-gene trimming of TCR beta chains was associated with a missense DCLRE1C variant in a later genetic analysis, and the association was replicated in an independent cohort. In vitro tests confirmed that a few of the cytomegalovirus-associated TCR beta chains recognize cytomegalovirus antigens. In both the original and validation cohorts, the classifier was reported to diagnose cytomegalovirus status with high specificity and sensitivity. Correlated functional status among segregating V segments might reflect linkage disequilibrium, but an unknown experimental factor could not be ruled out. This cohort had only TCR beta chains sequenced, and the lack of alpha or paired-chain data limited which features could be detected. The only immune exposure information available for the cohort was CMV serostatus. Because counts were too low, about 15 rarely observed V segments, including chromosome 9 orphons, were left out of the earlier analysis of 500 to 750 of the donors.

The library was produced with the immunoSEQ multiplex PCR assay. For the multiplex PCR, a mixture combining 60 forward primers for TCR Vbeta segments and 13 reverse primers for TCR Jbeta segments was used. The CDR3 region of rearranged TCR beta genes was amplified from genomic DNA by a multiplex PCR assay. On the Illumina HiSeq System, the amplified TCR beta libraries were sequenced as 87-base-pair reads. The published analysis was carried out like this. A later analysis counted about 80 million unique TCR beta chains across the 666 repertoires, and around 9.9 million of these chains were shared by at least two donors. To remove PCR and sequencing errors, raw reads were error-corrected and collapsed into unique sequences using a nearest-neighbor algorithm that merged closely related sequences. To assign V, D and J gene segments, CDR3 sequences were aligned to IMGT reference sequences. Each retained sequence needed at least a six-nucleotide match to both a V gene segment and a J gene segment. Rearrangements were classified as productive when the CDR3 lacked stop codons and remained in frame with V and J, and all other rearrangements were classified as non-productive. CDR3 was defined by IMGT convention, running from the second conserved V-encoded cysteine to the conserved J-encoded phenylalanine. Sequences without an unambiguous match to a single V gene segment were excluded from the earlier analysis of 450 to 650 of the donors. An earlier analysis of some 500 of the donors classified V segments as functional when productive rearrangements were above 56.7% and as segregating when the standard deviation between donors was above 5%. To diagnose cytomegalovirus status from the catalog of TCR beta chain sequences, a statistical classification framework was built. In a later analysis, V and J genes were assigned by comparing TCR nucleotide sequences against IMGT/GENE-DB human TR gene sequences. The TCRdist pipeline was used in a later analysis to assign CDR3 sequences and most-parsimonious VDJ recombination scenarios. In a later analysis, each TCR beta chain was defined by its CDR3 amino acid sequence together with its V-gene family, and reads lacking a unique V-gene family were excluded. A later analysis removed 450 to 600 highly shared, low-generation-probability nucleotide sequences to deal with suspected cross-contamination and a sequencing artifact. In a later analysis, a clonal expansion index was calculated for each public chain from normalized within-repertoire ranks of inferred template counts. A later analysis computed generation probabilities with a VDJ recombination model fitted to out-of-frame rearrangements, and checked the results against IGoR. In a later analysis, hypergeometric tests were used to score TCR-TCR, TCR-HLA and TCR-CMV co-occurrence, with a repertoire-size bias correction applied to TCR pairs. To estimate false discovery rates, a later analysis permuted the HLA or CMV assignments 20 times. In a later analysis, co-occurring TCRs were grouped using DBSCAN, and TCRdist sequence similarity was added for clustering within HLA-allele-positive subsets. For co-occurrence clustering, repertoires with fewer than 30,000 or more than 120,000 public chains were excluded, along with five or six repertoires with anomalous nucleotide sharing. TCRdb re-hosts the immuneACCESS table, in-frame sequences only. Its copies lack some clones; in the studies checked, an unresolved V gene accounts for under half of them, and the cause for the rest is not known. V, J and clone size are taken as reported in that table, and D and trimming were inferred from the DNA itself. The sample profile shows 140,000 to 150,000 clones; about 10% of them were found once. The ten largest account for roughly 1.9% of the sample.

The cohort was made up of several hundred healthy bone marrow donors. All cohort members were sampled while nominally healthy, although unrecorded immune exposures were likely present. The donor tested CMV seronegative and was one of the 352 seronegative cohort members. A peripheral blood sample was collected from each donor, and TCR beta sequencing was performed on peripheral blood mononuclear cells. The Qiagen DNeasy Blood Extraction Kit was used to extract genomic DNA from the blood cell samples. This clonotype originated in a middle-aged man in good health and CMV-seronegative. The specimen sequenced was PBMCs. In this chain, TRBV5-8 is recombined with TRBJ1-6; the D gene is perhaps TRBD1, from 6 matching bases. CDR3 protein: CASSPRIRGSPLHF. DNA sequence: TGTGCCAGCAGCCCCCGGATCAGGGGTTCACCCCTCCACTTT.